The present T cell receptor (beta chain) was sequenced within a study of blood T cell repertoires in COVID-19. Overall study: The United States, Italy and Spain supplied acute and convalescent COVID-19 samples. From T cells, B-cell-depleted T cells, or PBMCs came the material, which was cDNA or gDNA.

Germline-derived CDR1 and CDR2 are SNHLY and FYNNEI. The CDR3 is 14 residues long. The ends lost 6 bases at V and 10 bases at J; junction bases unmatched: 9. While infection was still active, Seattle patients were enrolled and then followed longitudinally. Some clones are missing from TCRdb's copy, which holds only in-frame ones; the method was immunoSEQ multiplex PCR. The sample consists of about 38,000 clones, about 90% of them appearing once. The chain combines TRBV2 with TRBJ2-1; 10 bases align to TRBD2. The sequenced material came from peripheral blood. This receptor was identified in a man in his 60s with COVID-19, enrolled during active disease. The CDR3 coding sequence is TGTGCCAGCAGATCCGGGACTAGCGATCACGAGCAGTTCTTC. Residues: CASRSGTSDHEQFF.